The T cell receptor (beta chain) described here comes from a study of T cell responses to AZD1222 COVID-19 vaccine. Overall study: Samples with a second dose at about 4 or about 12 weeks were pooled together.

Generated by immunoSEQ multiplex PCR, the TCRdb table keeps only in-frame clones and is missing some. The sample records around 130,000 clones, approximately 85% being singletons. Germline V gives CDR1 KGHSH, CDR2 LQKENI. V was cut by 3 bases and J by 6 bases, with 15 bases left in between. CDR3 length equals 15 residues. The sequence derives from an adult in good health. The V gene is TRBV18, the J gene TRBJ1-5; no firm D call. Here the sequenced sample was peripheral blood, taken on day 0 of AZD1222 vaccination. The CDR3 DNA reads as TGTGCCAGCTCACCCTTCGACGAGGACGGTCAGCCCCAGCATTTT. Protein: CASSPFDEDGQPQHF.